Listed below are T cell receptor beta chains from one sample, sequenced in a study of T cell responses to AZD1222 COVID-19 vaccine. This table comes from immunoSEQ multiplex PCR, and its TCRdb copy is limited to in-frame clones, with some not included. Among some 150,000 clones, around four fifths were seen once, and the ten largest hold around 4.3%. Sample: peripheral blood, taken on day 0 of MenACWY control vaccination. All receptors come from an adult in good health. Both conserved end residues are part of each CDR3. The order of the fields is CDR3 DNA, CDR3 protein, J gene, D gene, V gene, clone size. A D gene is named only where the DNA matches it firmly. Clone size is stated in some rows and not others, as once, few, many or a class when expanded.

DNA: TGCGCCAGCAGCGCATCAGGGTATGGTAGCACAGATACGCAGTATTTT; CDR3: CASSASGYGSTDTQYF; J: TRBJ2-3; D: -; V: TRBV10-2; size: -
DNA: TGCGCCAGCAGCTTGCTATCTAAAACAGATACGCAGTATTTT; CDR3: CASSLLSKTDTQYF; J: TRBJ2-3; D: -; V: TRBV5-1; size: -
DNA: TGTGCCAGCAGTCCCAGGCTTGGGGGCACTGAAGCTTTCTTT; CDR3: CASSPRLGGTEAFF; J: TRBJ1-1; D: -; V: TRBV2; size: once
DNA: TGTGCCAGCAGCTTAGAAGCGGGCGCAGGCAGCTCCTATAATTCACCCCTCCACTTT; CDR3: CASSLEAGAGSSYNSPLHF; J: TRBJ1-6; D: -; V: TRBV7-6; size: few
DNA: TGTGCCAGCAGCCCGGAAAGGACTAGCGGTGAAGAGACCCAGTACTTC; CDR3: CASSPERTSGEETQYF; J: TRBJ2-5; D: TRBD2; V: TRBV7-9; size: few
DNA: TGTGCCAGTAGTCCAGCTGGACGGAACACTGAAGCTTTCTTT; CDR3: CASSPAGRNTEAFF; J: TRBJ1-1; D: -; V: TRBV19; size: -
DNA: TGCAGTGCTAGGTATGAGCAGTTCTTC; CDR3: CSARYEQFF; J: TRBJ2-1; D: -; V: TRBV20-1; size: -
DNA: TGTGCCAGCAGCCATGGGACAGCTAATGAAAAACTGTTTTTT; CDR3: CASSHGTANEKLFF; J: TRBJ1-4; D: TRBD1; V: TRBV5-5; size: -
DNA: TGTGCCAGTAGTAAGGCCCTCTGGATAGCGGGGACAGGGTCACAAGAGACCCAGTACTTC; CDR3: CASSKALWIAGTGSQETQYF; J: TRBJ2-5; D: -; V: TRBV19; size: -
DNA: TGTGCCACCAGCCCGGCCCTGGGCGGAAACTATGGCTACACCTTC; CDR3: CATSPALGGNYGYTF; J: TRBJ1-2; D: -; V: TRBV15; size: -
DNA: TGTGCCAGCAGCTTAACAGGGACCGCCGGGGCTGGCTACACCTTC; CDR3: CASSLTGTAGAGYTF; J: TRBJ1-2; D: -; V: TRBV7-6; size: -
DNA: TGTGCCACCAGCGGAATGGATTCACCCCTCCACTTT; CDR3: CATSGMDSPLHF; J: TRBJ1-6; D: -; V: TRBV24-1; size: once
DNA: TGTGCCAGCAGTTTGGGGTCTAGCGGGGGTCAAGAGACCCAGTACTTC; CDR3: CASSLGSSGGQETQYF; J: TRBJ2-5; D: TRBD2; V: TRBV28; size: -
DNA: TGTGCCAGCACCTTAAGCCGGGACAGAAAAAACATTCAGTACTTC; CDR3: CASTLSRDRKNIQYF; J: TRBJ2-4; D: TRBD1; V: TRBV3-1/TRBV3-2; size: -
DNA: TGTGCCAGCAGCTTAGCGGGCGGACAGGGTTACAATGAGCAGTTCTTC; CDR3: CASSLAGGQGYNEQFF; J: TRBJ2-1; D: TRBD1; V: TRBV11-3; size: -
DNA: TGTGCCAGCAGCCCGATTCTAGCGGGGAGTGAGCAGTTCTTC; CDR3: CASSPILAGSEQFF; J: TRBJ2-1; D: TRBD2; V: TRBV11-2; size: once
DNA: TGTGCCAGCAGGCGCGATACCGGGGAGCTGTTTTTT; CDR3: CASRRDTGELFF; J: TRBJ2-2; D: -; V: TRBV4-2; size: few
DNA: TGTGCCAGCAGCTTATGGGTTGGAGGTTATGGCTACACCTTC; CDR3: CASSLWVGGYGYTF; J: TRBJ1-2; D: -; V: TRBV7-8; size: -
DNA: TGTGCCAGCAGGGGGGGGCCTGTCCCGTGGACTGAAGCTTTCTTT; CDR3: CASRGGPVPWTEAFF; J: TRBJ1-1; D: -; V: TRBV6-5; size: -
DNA: TGTGCCAGCAGCAAAAACCGGGACATATATCAGCCCCAGCATTTT; CDR3: CASSKNRDIYQPQHF; J: TRBJ1-5; D: -; V: TRBV7-8; size: -
DNA: TGTGCCAGCAGCGAGTCACCGGGACAGGGTATCTACAATGAGCAGTTCTTC; CDR3: CASSESPGQGIYNEQFF; J: TRBJ2-1; D: TRBD1; V: TRBV9; size: -
DNA: TGTGCCAGCAGCCAGACAGGAGGGGACTATGGCTACACCTTC; CDR3: CASSQTGGDYGYTF; J: TRBJ1-2; D: -; V: TRBV7-3; size: -
DNA: TGTGCCAGCAGTCTACGACACTCCAATGAGCAGTTCTTC; CDR3: CASSLRHSNEQFF; J: TRBJ2-1; D: -; V: TRBV28; size: many
DNA: TGTGCCAGCAGCTGGGGGGAGGCAGGGCGCACTGAAGCTTTCTTT; CDR3: CASSWGEAGRTEAFF; J: TRBJ1-1; D: -; V: TRBV5-5; size: once
DNA: TGTGCCAGCAGCTTACCGAGCGGGGGGGCCGACAATGAGCAGTTCTTC; CDR3: CASSLPSGGADNEQFF; J: TRBJ2-1; D: TRBD2; V: TRBV7-6; size: -
DNA: TGTGCCAGCAGTTTTTCTGGGGCCAACGTCCTGACTTTC; CDR3: CASSFSGANVLTF; J: TRBJ2-6; D: -; V: TRBV27; size: -
DNA: TGTGCCAGCAGTTTGGGAGGGGGGACCACTGAAGCTTTCTTT; CDR3: CASSLGGGTTEAFF; J: TRBJ1-1; D: -; V: TRBV28; size: -